This TCR beta chain was obtained from a study of blood T cell repertoires in COVID-19. CDR3 length: 16 amino acids. Germline CDR1 is SGDLS and CDR2 is YYNGEE. To note about this clone: A junction boundary mismatches the germline segment, possibly from a read error.

Original analysis: How many nucleated cells were present was estimated from reference gene primer amplification. Method: immunoSEQ multiplex PCR; TCRdb's copy keeps in-frame clones and lacks some. The DNA was the basis for D and trimming; V, J and clone size are from that table. This repertoire shows under 200,000 clones, roughly 85% found once; its top ten account for around 18%. Sequencing was carried out using PBMCs or T cells enriched from blood (not recorded which). This receptor was obtained from a man aged 60 to 75 who had recovered from COVID-19. The J gene is TRBJ1-3, the V gene TRBV9, with a weak D call TRBD1 (6 bases). The CDR3 is CASSLTGQSSRNTIYF. The CDR3 DNA reads TGTGCCAGCAGCCTGACCGGACAGTCCTCTAGAAACACCATATATTTT.